The entry that follows covers one T cell receptor beta chain sequence. This entry comes from a study of blood T cell repertoires in COVID-19. V was trimmed by 4 bases and J by 4 bases, leaving 17 bases between them. There are 15 residues in the CDR3. CDR1 SGHRS and CDR2 YFSETQ come from the germline V gene. Repertoires were generated with immunoSEQ multiplex PCR, while TCRdb's copy carries only in-frame clones and drops some. The sample consists of around 290,000 clones, about 89% of them appearing once. The V gene is TRBV5-1, the J gene TRBJ1-2, with D possibly matching TRBD1 (6 bases). What was sequenced was PBMCs or T cells enriched from blood (not recorded which). The TCR originated in a woman under 30 who had recovered from COVID-19. DNA of the CDR3: TGCGCCAGCAGCCCACGGACAGAAGCGTCCTATGGCTACACCTTC. Encoded protein: CASSPRTEASYGYTF.